This T cell receptor beta chain was recovered during a study of PD-1 blockade in classical Hodgkin lymphoma. Study-level background: Patients in the cohort were put on intravenous nivolumab, 3 mg/kg every 2 weeks. Overall study findings and caveats: Those starting nivolumab under 1 year post-ASCT were excluded. A reduction in baseline TCR diversity was reportedly seen in newly diagnosed patients relative to healthy donors.

A word on this clone: Its specificity is unknown.

J was trimmed by 5 bases and V by 4 bases; bases with no gene match: 8. This CDR3 has 14 amino acids. Germline CDR1 and CDR2: SGHKS and YYEKEE (reference sequence). Data came from immunoSEQ multiplex PCR; TCRdb stores just in-frame clones and leaves some out. The table includes 15,000 to 20,000 clones, 80% detected once. Time point here: cycle 4 day 1 (C4D1), after more than five weeks of nivolumab. After autologous stem cell transplantation all patients relapsed, and prior brentuximab vedotin exposure differed between cohorts. V usage is TRBV5-5 and J usage is TRBJ1-1; 7 bases fit TRBD1. This specimen consisted of peripheral blood mononuclear cells (PBMCs), obtained before the fourth cycle of nivolumab. The sequence derives from a human donor with classical Hodgkin lymphoma. In DNA, the CDR3 is TGTGCCAGCAGCCTCCGGGACAGCTTAACTGAAGCTTTCTTT. Residues: CASSLRDSLTEAFF.